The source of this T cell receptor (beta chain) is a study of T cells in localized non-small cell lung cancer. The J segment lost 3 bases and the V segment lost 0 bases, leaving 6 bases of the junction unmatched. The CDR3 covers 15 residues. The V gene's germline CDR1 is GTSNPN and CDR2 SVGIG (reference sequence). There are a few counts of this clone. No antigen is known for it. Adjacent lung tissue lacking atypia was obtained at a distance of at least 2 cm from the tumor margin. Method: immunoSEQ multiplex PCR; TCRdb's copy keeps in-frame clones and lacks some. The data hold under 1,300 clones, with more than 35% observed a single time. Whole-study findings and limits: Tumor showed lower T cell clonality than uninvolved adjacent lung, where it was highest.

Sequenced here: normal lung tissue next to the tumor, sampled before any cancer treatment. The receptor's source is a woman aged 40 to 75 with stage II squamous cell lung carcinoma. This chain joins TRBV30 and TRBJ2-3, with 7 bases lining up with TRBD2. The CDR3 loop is CAWSVQVGGTDTQYF. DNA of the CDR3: TGTGCCTGGAGTGTACAGGTGGGAGGGACAGATACGCAGTATTTT.